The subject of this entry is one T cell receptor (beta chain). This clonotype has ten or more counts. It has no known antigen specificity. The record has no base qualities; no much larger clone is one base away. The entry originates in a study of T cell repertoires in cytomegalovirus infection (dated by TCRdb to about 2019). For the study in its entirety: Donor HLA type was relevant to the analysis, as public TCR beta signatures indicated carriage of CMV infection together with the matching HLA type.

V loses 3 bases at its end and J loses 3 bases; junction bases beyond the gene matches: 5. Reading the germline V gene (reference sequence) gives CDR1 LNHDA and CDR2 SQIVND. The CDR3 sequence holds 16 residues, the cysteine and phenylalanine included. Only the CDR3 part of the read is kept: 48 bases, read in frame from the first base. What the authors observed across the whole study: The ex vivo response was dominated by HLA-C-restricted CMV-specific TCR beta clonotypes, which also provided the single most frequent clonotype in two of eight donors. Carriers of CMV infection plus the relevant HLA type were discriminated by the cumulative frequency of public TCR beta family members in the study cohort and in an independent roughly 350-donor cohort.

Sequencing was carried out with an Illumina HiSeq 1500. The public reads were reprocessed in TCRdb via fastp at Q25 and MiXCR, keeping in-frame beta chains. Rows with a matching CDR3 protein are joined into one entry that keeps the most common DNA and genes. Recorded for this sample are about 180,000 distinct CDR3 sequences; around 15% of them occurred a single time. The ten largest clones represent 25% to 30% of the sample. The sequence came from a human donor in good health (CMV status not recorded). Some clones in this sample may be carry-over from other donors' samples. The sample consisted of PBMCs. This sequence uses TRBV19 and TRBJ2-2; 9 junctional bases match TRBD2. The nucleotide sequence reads TGTGCCAGTAGTATCAGAGCGGGGGGTCACACCGGGGAGCTGTTTTTT. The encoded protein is CASSIRAGGHTGELFF.